One sample yielded the 12 T cell receptor beta chains listed below, sequenced in a study of cytomegalovirus exposure and HLA in healthy donors (dated by TCRdb to 2017 to 2019). Library preparation used the immunoSEQ multiplex PCR assay. For the multiplex PCR, a mixture combining 60 forward primers for TCR Vbeta segments and 13 reverse primers for TCR Jbeta segments was used. This immuneACCESS table, as held by TCRdb, lists in-frame sequences with V and J called but not all clones. Of the missing ones, under half trace to an unresolved V gene in checked studies; the others have no known cause. Across this sample there are 100,000 to 150,000 clones, with 70% to 85% seen only once. Roughly 1.2% of the sample goes to the ten largest clones. The sample was PBMCs. These receptors originate from a boy younger than 18 in good health and CMV-seronegative.

The rearrangement joins TRBV5-7 to TRBJ1-6, with a possible D match to TRBD1 (6 bases). TRBV5-7 is an ORF, with its function uncertain. The CDR3 totals 14 residues. V lost 4 bases and J 5 bases, leaving 10 bases between the germline ends. In DNA form, the CDR3 reads TGTGCCAGCAGCCTAAGACAGGATAATTCACCCCTCCACTTT. Translated, it gives CASSLRQDNSPLHF.

This chain joins TRBV13 and TRBJ2-1; 13 bases align to TRBD2. The CDR3 sequence is 16 residues long. Germline CDR1 reads PRHDT; CDR2 reads FYEKMQ (reference sequence). Losses at the gene ends were 5 bases for V and 9 bases for J; bases not matched to a gene: 10. The CDR3 region is CASSLTGLAGAREQFF. CDR3 nucleotide sequence: TGTGCCAGCAGCCTAACCGGACTAGCGGGAGCCCGTGAGCAGTTCTTC.

The chain carries TRBV2 and TRBJ2-5; D is uncertain. The germline gives CDR1 SNHLY, CDR2 FYNNEI. This CDR3 comprises 15 residues. The V end was cut by 6 bases, the J end by 5 bases, with 19 bases between. CDR3 protein: CASRSSTRSGETQYF. In DNA form, the CDR3 reads TGTGCCAGCAGATCCTCGACCCGGAGTGGGGAGACCCAGTACTTC.

The chain uses TRBV5-6 and TRBJ2-5; maybe TRBD1 (6 bases). Trimming took off 2 bases at V and 3 bases at J, with 11 bases between the two ends. The CDR3 is made up of 14 amino acids. Looked up from germline, CDR1 is SGHDT and CDR2 is YYEEEE. In DNA form, the CDR3 reads TGTGCCAGCAGCTTCCCAGGGACAAAAGAGACCCAGTACTTC. Protein product: CASSFPGTKETQYF. Variable domain in full (rest from reference TRBV5-6 and TRBJ2-5): DAGVTQSPTHLIKTRGQQVTLRCSPKSGHDTVSWYQQALGQGPQFIFQYYEEEERQRGNFPDRFSGHQFPNYSSELNVNALLLGDSALYLCASSFPGTKETQYFGPGTRLLVL.

The DNA for the CDR3 is TGTGCCAGCAGCTTAGTGATCGGGCGGGAAGATACGCAGTATTTT. Translating it yields CASSLVIGREDTQYF. The chain recombines TRBV7-9 with TRBJ2-3; D is perhaps TRBD2 (6 bases). This CDR3 has 15 residues. Per germline, CDR1 SEHNR and CDR2 FQNEAQ (reference sequence). Deletions cut 1 base from V and 5 bases from J, with 13 bases between.

CDR3 in amino acids: CASSASGGPYEQYF. The CDR3 DNA reads as TGTGCCAGCAGTGCCAGCGGGGGCCCCTACGAGCAGTACTTC. The rearrangement links TRBV2 to TRBJ2-7, with 8 bases aligning to TRBD2. The CDR3 spans 14 residues. Losses at the gene ends were 4 bases for V and 2 bases for J; bases not matched to a gene: 4. Germline V gives CDR1 SNHLY, CDR2 FYNNEI.

The chain employs TRBV29-1 and TRBJ2-1; tentative D call: TRBD2 (6 bases). The germline CDR1 and CDR2 sequences are SQVTM and ANQGSEA. The CDR3 has 12 residues. V lost 0 bases and J lost 16, with 16 bases in between. CDR3 residues: CSVEDLTGLPFF. CDR3 sequence (DNA): TGCAGCGTTGAAGACCTAACGGGACTCCCTTTCTTC.

This clone has just a few counts. The gene calls are TRBV30 and TRBJ2-5; D gene unclear. Trimming stripped 2 bases from V and 5 bases from J, with 15 bases between. In germline, CDR1 is GTSNPN, CDR2 SVGIG (reference sequence). The CDR3 is 14 amino acids. The CDR3 is CAWSYHPEWETQYF. CDR3 bases: TGTGCCTGGAGTTACCACCCTGAGTGGGAGACCCAGTACTTC.

The chain links TRBV19 to TRBJ1-2, with a weak D call TRBD1 (5 bases). Germline V gene sequence: CDR1 LNHDA, CDR2 SQIVND (reference sequence). Between the trimmed V and J ends, which lost 3 bases and 4 bases, there was a span of 18 bases. CDR3 length: 16 amino acids. DNA for the CDR3: TGTGCCAGTAGTATGGGGTCGGGGGGTCCGGGCTATGGCTACACCTTC. Protein product: CASSMGSGGPGYGYTF.

Of note for this clone: The junction does not match germline at one end; this may be a read error. The rearrangement uses TRBV25-1 and TRBJ1-2; 7 bases match TRBD1. Germline CDR1 MGHDK, CDR2 SYGVNS. The CDR3 contains 12 residues. CDR3 DNA: TGTGCCAGCAGTGAAAAGACAGGGAGGATAACGTTC. It specifies CASSEKTGRITF.

V usage is TRBV5-1 and J usage is TRBJ2-5; 11 bases map to TRBD2. V was pared by 4 bases and J by 2 bases, with 4 bases of the junction left unmatched. Germline V gene data show CDR1 as SGHRS and CDR2 as YFSETQ. The CDR3 is made up of 15 amino acids. CDR3 coding DNA: TGCGCCAGCAGCCCGACTAGCGGGACTCAAGAGACCCAGTACTTC. This encodes CASSPTSGTQETQYF.

This clone was observed a few times. The rearrangement links TRBV7-9 to TRBJ2-2; possible D gene TRBD2, 6 bases. The CDR3 length is 14 residues. The germline CDR1 and CDR2 sequences are SEHNR and FQNEAQ (reference sequence). Trimming stripped 5 bases from V and 4 bases from J, with 11 bases between. Here the CDR3 DNA reads TGTGCCAGCAGCGTTTGGGGGGTCACCGGGGAGCTGTTTTTT. Translation: CASSVWGVTGELFF.